This TCR beta chain was identified during a study of response to subunit inactivated influenza vaccine. Germline V gene data show CDR1 as SQVTM and CDR2 as ANQGSEA. This CDR3 comprises 13 residues. Trimming pared 2 bases from V and 3 bases from J, leaving 10 bases between. TCRdb analysed the RT-PCR reads with MiXCR anew, one entry per CDR3 protein. The sample includes approximately 730,000 distinct CDR3 sequences, approximately 13% of them seen just once. This clonotype was observed a handful of times. Its antigen is unknown. Study-level findings and limits: Authors proposed each seasonal influenza vaccination draws in few new T cells.

This sequence joins TRBV29-1 and TRBJ2-5, with a tentative D call TRBD1 (5 bases). The clonotype was recovered from a man aged 45-65 years who received an inactivated influenza vaccine. The material sequenced was PBMCs from blood, taken 14 days before vaccination. CDR3 bases: TGCAGCGTTGAATTCCAGGGCGAAGAGACCCAGTACTTC. Its translation is CSVEFQGEETQYF.